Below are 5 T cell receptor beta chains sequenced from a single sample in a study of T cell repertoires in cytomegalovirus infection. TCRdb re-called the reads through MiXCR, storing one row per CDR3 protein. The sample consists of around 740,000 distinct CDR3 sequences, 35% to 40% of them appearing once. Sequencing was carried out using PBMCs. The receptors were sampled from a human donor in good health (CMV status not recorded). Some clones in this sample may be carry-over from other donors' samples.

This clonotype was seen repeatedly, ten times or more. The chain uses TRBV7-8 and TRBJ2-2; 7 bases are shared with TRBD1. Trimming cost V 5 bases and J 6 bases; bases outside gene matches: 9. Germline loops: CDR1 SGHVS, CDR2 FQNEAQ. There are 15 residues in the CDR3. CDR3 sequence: CASSNQGVIAGELFF. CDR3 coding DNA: TGTGCCAGCAGCAATCAGGGGGTTATCGCCGGGGAGCTGTTTTTT.

CDR3 region: CASSRDPRYEQYF. The CDR3, as DNA: TGTGCCAGCAGTCGGGATCCACGTTACGAGCAGTACTTC. The V call is TRBV28, the J call TRBJ2-7; D might be TRBD2 (5 bases). The CDR3 runs to 13 residues. The V end lost 5 bases, the J end lost 4 bases, and 12 bases lay between the germline ends. Germline V gene lookup returns CDR1 MDHEN and CDR2 SYDVKM. Variable domain in full (rest from reference TRBV28 and TRBJ2-7): DVKVTQSSRYLVKRTGEKVFLECVQDMDHENMFWYRQDPGLGLRLIYFSYDVKMKEKGDIPEGYSVSREKKERFSLILESASTNQTSMYLCASSRDPRYEQYFGPGTRLTVT.

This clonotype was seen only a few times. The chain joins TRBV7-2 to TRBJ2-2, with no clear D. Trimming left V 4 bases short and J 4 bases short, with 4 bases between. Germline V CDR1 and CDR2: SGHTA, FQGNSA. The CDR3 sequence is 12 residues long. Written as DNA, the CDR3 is TGTGCCAGCAGCTATCCCACCGGGGAGCTGTTTTTT. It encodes CASSYPTGELFF.

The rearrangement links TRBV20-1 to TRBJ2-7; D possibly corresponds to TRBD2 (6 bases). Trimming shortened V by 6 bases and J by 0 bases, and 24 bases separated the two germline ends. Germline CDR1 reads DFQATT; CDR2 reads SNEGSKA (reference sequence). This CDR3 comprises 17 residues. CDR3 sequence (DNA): TGCAGTGCGGGTTCCACCCGGGGGAGGTCAAGCTCCTACGAGCAGTACTTC. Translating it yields CSAGSTRGRSSSYEQYF.

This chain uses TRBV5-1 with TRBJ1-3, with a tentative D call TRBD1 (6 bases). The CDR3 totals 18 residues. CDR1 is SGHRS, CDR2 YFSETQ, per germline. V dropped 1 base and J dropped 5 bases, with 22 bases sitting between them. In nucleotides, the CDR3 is TGCGCCAGCAGCTTGAACGAGAGGGGGTACGGAGCACGAAACACCATATATTTT. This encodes CASSLNERGYGARNTIYF.